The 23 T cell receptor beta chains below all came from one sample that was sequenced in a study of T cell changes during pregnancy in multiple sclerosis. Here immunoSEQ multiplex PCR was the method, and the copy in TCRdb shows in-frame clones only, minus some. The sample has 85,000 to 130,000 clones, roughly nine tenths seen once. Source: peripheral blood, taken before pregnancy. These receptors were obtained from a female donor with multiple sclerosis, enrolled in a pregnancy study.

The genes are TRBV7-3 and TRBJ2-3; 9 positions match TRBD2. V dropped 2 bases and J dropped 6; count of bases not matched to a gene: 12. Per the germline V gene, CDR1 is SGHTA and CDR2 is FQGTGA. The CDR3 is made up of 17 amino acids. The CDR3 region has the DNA TGTGCCAGCAGCTTACTTGGAGGCGGGGGGGCCCTGGATACGCAGTATTTT. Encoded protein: CASSLLGGGGALDTQYF.

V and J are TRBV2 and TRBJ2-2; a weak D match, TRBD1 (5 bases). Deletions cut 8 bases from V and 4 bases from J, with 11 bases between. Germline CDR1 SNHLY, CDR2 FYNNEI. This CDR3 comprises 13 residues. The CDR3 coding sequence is TGTGCCAGCGGACACTATGGCACCGGGGAGCTGTTTTTT. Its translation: CASGHYGTGELFF.

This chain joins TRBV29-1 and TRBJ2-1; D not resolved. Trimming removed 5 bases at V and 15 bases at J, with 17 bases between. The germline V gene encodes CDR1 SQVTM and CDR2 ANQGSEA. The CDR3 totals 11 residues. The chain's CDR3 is CSVHQNGGVFF. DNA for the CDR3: TGCAGCGTTCACCAGAATGGCGGAGTGTTCTTC.

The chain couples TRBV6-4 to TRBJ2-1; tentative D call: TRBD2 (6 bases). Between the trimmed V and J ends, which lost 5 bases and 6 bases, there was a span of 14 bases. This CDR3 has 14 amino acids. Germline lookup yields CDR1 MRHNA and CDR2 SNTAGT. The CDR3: CASSNGSEGNEQFF. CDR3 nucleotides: TGTGCCAGCAGTAATGGGTCGGAGGGCAATGAGCAGTTCTTC.

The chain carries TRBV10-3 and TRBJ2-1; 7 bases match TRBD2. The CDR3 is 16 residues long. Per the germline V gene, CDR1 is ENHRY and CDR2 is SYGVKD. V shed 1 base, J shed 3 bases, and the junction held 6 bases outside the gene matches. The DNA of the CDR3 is TGTGCCATCAGTGAGTTTGGCGGGAGTGGCTACAATGAGCAGTTCTTC. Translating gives CAISEFGGSGYNEQFF.

CDR3 sequence reads: CASRFFGGTSGNTGELFF. The CDR3 region has the DNA TGTGCCAGCAGGTTTTTTGGAGGGACTAGCGGGAACACCGGGGAGCTGTTTTTT. V usage is TRBV11-3 and J usage is TRBJ2-2; 11 bases line up with TRBD2. V gave up 6 bases and J gave up 1 base; unmatched junction bases: 10. Germline CDR1 is SGHNT and CDR2 is YENEEA. The CDR3 sequence is 18 residues long.

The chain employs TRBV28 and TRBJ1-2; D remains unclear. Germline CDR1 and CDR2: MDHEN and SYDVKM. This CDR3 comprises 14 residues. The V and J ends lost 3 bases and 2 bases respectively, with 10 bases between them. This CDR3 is CASSFNPGNYGYTF. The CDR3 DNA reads TGTGCCAGCAGTTTTAATCCCGGGAACTATGGCTACACCTTC.

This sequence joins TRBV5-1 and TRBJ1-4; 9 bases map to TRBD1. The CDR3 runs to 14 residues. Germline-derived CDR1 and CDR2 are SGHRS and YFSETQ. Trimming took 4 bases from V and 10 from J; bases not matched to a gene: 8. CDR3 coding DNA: TGCGCCAGCAGCGGACCGGGACAGGGTGTAAAACTGTTTTTT. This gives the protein CASSGPGQGVKLFF.

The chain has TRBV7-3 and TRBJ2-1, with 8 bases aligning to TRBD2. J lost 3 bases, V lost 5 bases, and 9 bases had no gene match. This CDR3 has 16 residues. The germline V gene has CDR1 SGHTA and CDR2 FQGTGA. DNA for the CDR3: TGTGCCAGCAGCATAATCGGGGGGGGAGTCTACAATGAGCAGTTCTTC. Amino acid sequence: CASSIIGGGVYNEQFF.

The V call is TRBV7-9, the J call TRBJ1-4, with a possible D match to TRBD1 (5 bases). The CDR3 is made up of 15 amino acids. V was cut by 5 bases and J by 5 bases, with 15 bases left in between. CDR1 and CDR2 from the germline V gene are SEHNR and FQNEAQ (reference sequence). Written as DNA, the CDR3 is TGTGCCAGCAGCCCCGGTGGGTCAGGGAATGAAAAACTGTTTTTT. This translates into CASSPGGSGNEKLFF.

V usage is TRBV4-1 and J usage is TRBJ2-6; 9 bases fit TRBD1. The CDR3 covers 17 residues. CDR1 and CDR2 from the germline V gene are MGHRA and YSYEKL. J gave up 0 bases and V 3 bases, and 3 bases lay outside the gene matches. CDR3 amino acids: CASSHGQGNSGANVLTF. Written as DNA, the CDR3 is TGCGCCAGCAGCCATGGACAGGGGAACTCTGGGGCCAACGTCCTGACTTTC.

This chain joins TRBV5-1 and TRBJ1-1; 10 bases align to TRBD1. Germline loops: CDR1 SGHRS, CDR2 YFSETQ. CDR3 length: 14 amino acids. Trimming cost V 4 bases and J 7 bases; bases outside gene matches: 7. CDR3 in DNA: TGCGCCAGCAGCCCCTACGGGACAGGGGATGAAGCTTTCTTT. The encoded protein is CASSPYGTGDEAFF. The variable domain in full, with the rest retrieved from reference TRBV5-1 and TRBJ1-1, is KAGVTQTPRYLIKTRGQQVTLSCSPISGHRSVSWYQQTPGQGLQFLFEYFSETQRNKGNFPGRFSGRQFSNSRSEMNVSTLELGDSALYLCASSPYGTGDEAFFGQGTRLTVV.

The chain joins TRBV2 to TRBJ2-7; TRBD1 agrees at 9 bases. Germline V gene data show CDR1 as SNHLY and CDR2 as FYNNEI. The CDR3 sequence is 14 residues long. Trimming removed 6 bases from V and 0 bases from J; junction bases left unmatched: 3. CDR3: CASRVQGASYEQYF. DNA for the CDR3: TGTGCCAGCAGAGTACAGGGGGCCTCCTACGAGCAGTACTTC. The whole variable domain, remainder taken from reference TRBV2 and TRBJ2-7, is EPEVTQTPSHQVTQMGQEVILRCVPISNHLYFYWYRQILGQKVEFLVSFYNNEISEKSEIFDDQFSVERPDGSNFTLKIRSTKLEDSAMYFCASRVQGASYEQYFGPGTRLTVT.

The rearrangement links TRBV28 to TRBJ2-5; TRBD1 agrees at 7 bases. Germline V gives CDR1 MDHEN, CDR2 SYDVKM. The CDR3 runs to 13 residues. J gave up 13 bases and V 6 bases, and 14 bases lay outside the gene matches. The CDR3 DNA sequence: TGTGCCAGCAGCACAGGGGCAATTTGGGATTGGTACTTC. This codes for CASSTGAIWDWYF.

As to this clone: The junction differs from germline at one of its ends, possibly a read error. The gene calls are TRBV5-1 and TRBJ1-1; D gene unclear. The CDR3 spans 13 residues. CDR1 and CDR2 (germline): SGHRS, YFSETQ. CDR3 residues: CASSLVQAGEAFF. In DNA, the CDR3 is TGTGCCAGCAGCTTGGTTCAGGCAGGTGAAGCTTTCTTT.

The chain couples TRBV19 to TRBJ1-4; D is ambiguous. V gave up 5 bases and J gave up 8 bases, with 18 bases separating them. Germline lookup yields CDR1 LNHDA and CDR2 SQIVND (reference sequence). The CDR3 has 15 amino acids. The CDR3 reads CASSSHRGNKEKLFF. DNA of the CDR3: TGTGCCAGTAGTTCCCATAGAGGGAATAAGGAAAAACTGTTTTTT.

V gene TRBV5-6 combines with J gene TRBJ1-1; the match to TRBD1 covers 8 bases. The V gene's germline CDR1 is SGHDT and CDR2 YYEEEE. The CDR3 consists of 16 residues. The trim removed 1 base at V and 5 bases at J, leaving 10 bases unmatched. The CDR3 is CASSLITGGLGTEAFF. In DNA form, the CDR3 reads TGTGCCAGCAGCTTGATAACAGGGGGTCTGGGGACTGAAGCTTTCTTT.

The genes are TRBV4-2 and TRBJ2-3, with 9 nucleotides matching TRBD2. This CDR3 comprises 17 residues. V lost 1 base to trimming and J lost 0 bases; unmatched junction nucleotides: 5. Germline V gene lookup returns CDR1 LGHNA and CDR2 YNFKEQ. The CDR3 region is CASSQGSGRTSTDTQYF. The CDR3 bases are TGTGCCAGCAGCCAAGGGAGCGGGAGGACTAGCACAGATACGCAGTATTTT.

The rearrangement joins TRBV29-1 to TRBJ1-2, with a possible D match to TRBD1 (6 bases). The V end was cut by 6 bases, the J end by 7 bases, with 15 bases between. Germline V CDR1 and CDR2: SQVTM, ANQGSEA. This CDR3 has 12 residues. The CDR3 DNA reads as TGCAGCGTAGGGGGGGGAGTGAGTGGCTACACCTTC. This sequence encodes CSVGGGVSGYTF.

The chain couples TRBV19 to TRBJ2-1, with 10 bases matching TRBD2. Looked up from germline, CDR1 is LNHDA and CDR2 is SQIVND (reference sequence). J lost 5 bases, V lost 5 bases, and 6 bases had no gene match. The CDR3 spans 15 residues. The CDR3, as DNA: TGTGCCAGTAGTCCCTGGACTAGCGGAGACAATGAGCAGTTCTTC. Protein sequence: CASSPWTSGDNEQFF. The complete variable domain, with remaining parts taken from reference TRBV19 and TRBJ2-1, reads DGGITQSPKYLFRKEGQNVTLSCEQNLNHDAMYWYRQDPGQGLRLIYYSQIVNDFQKGDIAEGYSVSREKKESFPLTVTSAQKNPTAFYLCASSPWTSGDNEQFFGPGTRLTVL.

Here the CDR3 DNA reads TGTGCCAGCAGTCAGGGGGTGGTCTACAATGAGCAGTTCTTC. Protein product: CASSQGVVYNEQFF. The chain carries TRBV9 and TRBJ2-1, with 7 bases lining up with TRBD1. Germline CDR1 reads SGDLS; CDR2 reads YYNGEE. V dropped 5 bases and J dropped 3; count of bases not matched to a gene: 5. The CDR3 runs 14 residues. Using reference TRBV9 and TRBJ2-1 for the parts outside the CDR3, the full variable domain is DSGVTQTPKHLITATGQRVTLRCSPRSGDLSVYWYQQSLDQGLQFLIQYYNGEERAKGNILERFSAQQFPDLHSELNLSSLELGDSALYFCASSQGVVYNEQFFGPGTRLTVL.

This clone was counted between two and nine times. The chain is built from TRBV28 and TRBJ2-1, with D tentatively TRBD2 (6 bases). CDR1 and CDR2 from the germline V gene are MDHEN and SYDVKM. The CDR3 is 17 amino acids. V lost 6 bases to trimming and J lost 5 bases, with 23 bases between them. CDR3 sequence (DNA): TGTGCCAGCAGCCATCAATTGTGGCGGGAAAGGGACAATGAGCAGTTCTTC. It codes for CASSHQLWRERDNEQFF. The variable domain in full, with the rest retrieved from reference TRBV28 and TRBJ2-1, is DVKVTQSSRYLVKRTGEKVFLECVQDMDHENMFWYRQDPGLGLRLIYFSYDVKMKEKGDIPEGYSVSREKKERFSLILESASTNQTSMYLCASSHQLWRERDNEQFFGPGTRLTVL.

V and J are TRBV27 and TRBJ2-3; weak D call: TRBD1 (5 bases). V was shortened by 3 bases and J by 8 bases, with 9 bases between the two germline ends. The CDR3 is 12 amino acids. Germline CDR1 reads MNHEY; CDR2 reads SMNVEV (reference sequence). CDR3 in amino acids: CASSLNQGTQYF. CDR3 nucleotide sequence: TGTGCCAGCAGTTTGAATCAGGGTACGCAGTATTTT.